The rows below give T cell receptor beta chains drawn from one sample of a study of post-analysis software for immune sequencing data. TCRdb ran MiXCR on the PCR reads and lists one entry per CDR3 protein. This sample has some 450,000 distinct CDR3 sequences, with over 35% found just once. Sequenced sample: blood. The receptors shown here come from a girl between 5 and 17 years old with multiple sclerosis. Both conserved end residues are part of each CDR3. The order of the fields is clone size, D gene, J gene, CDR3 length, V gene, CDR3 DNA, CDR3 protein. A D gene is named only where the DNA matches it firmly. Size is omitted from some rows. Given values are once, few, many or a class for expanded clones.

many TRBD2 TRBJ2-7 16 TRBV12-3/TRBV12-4 TGTGCCAGCAGTTACGGGGTGACTAGCGGGAGTGAAGAGCAGTACTTC CASSYGVTSGSEEQYF
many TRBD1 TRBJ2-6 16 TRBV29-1 TGCAGCGTTGAGGGGGACAGGGTTACTGGGGCCAACGTCCTGACTTTC CSVEGDRVTGANVLTF
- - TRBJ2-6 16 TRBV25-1 TGTGCCAGCAGTGGCACAGGGCCCTACGGGGCCAACGTCCTGACTTTC CASSGTGPYGANVLTF
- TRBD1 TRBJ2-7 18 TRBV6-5 TGTGCCAGCAGTTACTCCTTTGAACGGGACAGGGTGCTCTACGAGCAGTACTTC CASSYSFERDRVLYEQYF
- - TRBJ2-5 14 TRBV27 TGTGCCAGCAGTTTAAACGGGGTACAAGAGACCCAGTACTTC CASSLNGVQETQYF
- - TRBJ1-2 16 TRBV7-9 TGTGCCAGCAGCTCCGCCGGTAGAGCCTTTGGATATGGCTACACCTTC CASSSAGRAFGYGYTF
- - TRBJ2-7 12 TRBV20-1 TGCAGTGCTTACCGGGACTCCTACGAGCAGTACTTC CSAYRDSYEQYF
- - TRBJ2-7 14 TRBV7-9 TGTGCCAGCTATTGGCAGCCTTGTTCCTACGAGCAGTACTTC CASYWQPCSYEQYF
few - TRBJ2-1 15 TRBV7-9 TGTGCCAGCAGTATCCCCGGGACTCAATACAATGAGCAGTTCTTC CASSIPGTQYNEQFF
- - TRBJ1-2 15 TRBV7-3 TGTGCCAGCAGCTTATCATCTGGAAGCGACTATGGCTACACCTTC CASSLSSGSDYGYTF
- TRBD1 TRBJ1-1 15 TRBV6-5 TGTGCCAGCAGTTACCGGGACAGGGGGTCCACTGAAGCTTTCTTT CASSYRDRGSTEAFF
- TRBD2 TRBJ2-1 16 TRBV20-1 TGCAGTGCTAGAGATCCGGCTAGCGGAGTTTACAATGAGCAGTTCTTC CSARDPASGVYNEQFF
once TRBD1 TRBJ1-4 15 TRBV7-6 TGTGCCAGCAGCCCCCGCCGGGACAGGGTTGAAAAACGGTTTTTT CASSPRRDRVEKRFF
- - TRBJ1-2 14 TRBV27 TGTGCCAGCAGTGGGGTCGGGGTCGGGTATGGCTACACCTTC CASSGVGVGYGYTF
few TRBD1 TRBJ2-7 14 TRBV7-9 TGTGCCAGCAGCCCATGGGACAGGGGGCACGAGCAGTACTTC CASSPWDRGHEQYF
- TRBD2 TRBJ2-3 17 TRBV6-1 TGTGCCAGCAGTGAAAACCTAGCGGGTTCTAGCACAGATACGCAGTATTTT CASSENLAGSSTDTQYF
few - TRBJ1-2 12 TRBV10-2 TGCGCCAGCTTCAAGGGAGACTATGGCTACACCTTC CASFKGDYGYTF
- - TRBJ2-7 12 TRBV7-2 TGTGCCAGCAGCATTATTGGATACGAGCAGTACTTC CASSIIGYEQYF
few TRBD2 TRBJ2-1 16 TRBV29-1 TGCAGCCCCCTTTTGCGAGCGGGAGGAAACTACAATGAGCAGTTCTTC CSPLLRAGGNYNEQFF
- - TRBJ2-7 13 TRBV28 TGTGCCAGCAGTTTGCCCAAGTACTACGAGCAGTACTTC CASSLPKYYEQYF
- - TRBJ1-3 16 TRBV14 TGTGCCAGCAGCCAACTCTGGCAGGGAACTGGAAACACCATATATTTT CASSQLWQGTGNTIYF
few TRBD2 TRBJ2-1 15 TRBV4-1 TGCGCCAGCAGCAAGACTAGCGTATCCTACAATGAGCAGTTCTTC CASSKTSVSYNEQFF
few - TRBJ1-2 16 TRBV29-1 TGCAGCGTTGAAGATCGAAGACCGACTTCTAACTATGGCTACACCTTC CSVEDRRPTSNYGYTF
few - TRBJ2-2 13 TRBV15 TGTGCCACCAGCAGATGGGACACCGGGGAGCTGTTTTTT CATSRWDTGELFF
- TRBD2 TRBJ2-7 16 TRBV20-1 TGCAGTGCTAGAGATATGTCTAGCGGGAGGGCCAAAGAGCAGTACTTC CSARDMSSGRAKEQYF
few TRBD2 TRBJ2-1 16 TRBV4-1 TGCGCCAGCAGCCAAGAGCTTACTAGCGGGTACAATGAGCAGTTCTTC CASSQELTSGYNEQFF
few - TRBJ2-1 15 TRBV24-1 TGTGCCACCAGTGACCTCCACAAGACGGAGAATGAGCAGTTCTTC CATSDLHKTENEQFF
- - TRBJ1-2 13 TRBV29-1 TGCAGCGTCCGGGGGGAACAGCACTATGGCTACACCTTC CSVRGEQHYGYTF
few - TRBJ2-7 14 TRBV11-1 TGTGCCAGCAGCGATACTAGTAGTTACTACGAGCAGTACTTC CASSDTSSYYEQYF
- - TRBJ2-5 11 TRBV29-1 TGCAGCTACGACTGGCAAGAGACCCAGTACTTC CSYDWQETQYF
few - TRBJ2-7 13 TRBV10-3 TGTGCCATCAACGGGGGCTTCTCCTACGAGCAGTACTTC CAINGGFSYEQYF
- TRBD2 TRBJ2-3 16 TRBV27 TGTGCCAGCAGTCGGCTAGCGGTTACCAGCACAGATACGCAGTATTTT CASSRLAVTSTDTQYF
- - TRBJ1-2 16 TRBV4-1 TGCGCCTGCAGCCAATTGCCCGGCGAAACTAGGGATGGCTACACCTTC CACSQLPGETRDGYTF
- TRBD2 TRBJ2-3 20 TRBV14 TGTGCCAGCAGCCAATTCCTGGGACTAGCGGGAGCTGGTTCAACAGATACGCAGTATTTT CASSQFLGLAGAGSTDTQYF
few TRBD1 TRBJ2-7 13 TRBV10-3 TGTGCCATCAGCCCCGGGACAGTCGGCGAGCAGTACTTC CAISPGTVGEQYF
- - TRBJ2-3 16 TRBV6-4 TGTGCCAGCAGTGACTCGCGGACACCGAGCACAGATACGCAGTATTTT CASSDSRTPSTDTQYF
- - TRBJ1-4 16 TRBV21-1 TGTGCCAGCAGCAAAGCGCTCTCGGGGGTTCGAGAAAAACTGTTTTTT CASSKALSGVREKLFF
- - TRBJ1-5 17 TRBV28 TGTGCCAGCAGTTCTTTGGTAGGATCATATAGCAATCAGCCCCAGCATTTT CASSSLVGSYSNQPQHF
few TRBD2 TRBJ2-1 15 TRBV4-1 TGCGCCAGCAGCCAAGATTCTTGGGGGGGCAATGAGCAGTTCTTC CASSQDSWGGNEQFF
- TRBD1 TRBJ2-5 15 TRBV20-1 TGCAGTGCTAGAGCGGACAGGGGGGAACAAGAGACCCAGTACTTC CSARADRGEQETQYF
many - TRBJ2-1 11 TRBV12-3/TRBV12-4 TGTGCCAGCAGTTTTGTCAATGAGCAGTTCTTC CASSFVNEQFF
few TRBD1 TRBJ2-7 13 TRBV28 TGTGCCAGCAGAGGGACAGGGGGTGCCGAGCAGTACTTC CASRGTGGAEQYF
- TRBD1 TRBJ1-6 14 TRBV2 TGTGCCAGCAGTTTTCAGTTGGTGGGACAGCTCCTCCACTTT CASSFQLVGQLLHF
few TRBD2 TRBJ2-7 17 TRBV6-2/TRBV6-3 TGTGCCAGCAGTTACCGACGGACTAGCGGGTTCTCCTACGAGCAGTACTTC CASSYRRTSGFSYEQYF
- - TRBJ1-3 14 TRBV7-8 TGTGCCAGCAGCATACTATCCTCTGGAAACACCATATATTTT CASSILSSGNTIYF
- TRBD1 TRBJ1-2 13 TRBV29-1 TGCAGCGTTGAAAGGACAGGGGGCTATGGCTACACCTTC CSVERTGGYGYTF
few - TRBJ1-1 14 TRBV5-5 TGTGCCAGCAGCTTTGCGCAGCAGAACACTGAAGCTTTCTTT CASSFAQQNTEAFF
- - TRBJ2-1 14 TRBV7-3 TGTGCCAGCAGCTTCAAGACAGGCCGCAATGAGCAGTTCTTC CASSFKTGRNEQFF
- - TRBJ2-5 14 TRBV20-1 TGCAGTGCTAGAGTACAGGGACCACAAGAGACCCAGTACTTC CSARVQGPQETQYF
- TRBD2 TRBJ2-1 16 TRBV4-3 TGCGCCAGCAGCCAAGAGCCCGCGGGAGAATACAATGAGCAGTTCTTC CASSQEPAGEYNEQFF